This T cell receptor (beta chain) was sequenced in a study of beta chain features in type 1 diabetes (dated by TCRdb to about 2018). Regarding the study in general: Mean age, gender distribution, total cell number and subset yield did not differ between patients and healthy donors. Whereas all 30 or so donors provided naive and central memory subsets, regulatory and stem cell-like memory subsets were isolated from just 8 patients and about 8 healthy donors. The study compared the TCRB repertoires of sorted circulating CD4+ T cell subsets in recently diagnosed type 1 diabetes patients with those in matched healthy donors. A total of 90 million to 140 million sorted cells were examined across all samples, and RNA yield correlated strongly with the number of cells per subset. The study at large found these results: In all four CD4+ subsets, TCRB CDR3 length was moderately but significantly shorter in type 1 diabetes patients. Because small numbers of individuals were included in the HLA sub-analyses, any influence of HLA type on TCRB rearrangement was left unresolved. Sequencing cDNA rather than genomic DNA could over-represent highly expressing activated cells, although activation and CD3 levels did not differ between groups. Patients with type 1 diabetes made fewer insertions and deleted more nucleotides at VDJ recombination sites, implying thymic rearrangement abnormalities. Shorter templates might be favored by PCR, yet because patient and control samples were amplified and corrected together, any such skew would affect both groups equally. Naive, central memory and regulatory TCRB repertoires appeared more similar among patients than among healthy donors.

This clone was counted between two and nine times. The specificity of this receptor is unknown. Per-base quality was not reported, and no clone a single base away is much larger than it. From each donor, a single peripheral blood sample of 100 to 150 mL on average was drawn into heparinised tubes. A BD FACSAria II was used to sort naive, central memory, regulatory and stem cell-like memory CD4+ T cells with a panel that included CD45RO, CCR7, CD25, CD127, CD95 and CD27. All sorted populations exceeded 95% purity. Right away, PBMCs were isolated by Lymphoprep density gradient centrifugation and were stained directly, with no culture step. So that batch effects would be minimized, each experiment stained and sorted samples in pairs, pairing one healthy donor with one patient. Taken from the germline V gene (reference sequence), the CDR1 and CDR2 loops are LNHDA and SQIVND. Compared with germline, V lacks 3 bases and J lacks 0 bases; bases without a gene match: 7. There are 18 amino acids in the CDR3, from cysteine to phenylalanine inclusive. The DNA shown is the 54-base CDR3, in frame from base 1.

The High Capacity cDNA Reverse Transcription Kit was used to reverse transcribe all of the isolated RNA, meaning that expressed TCRB transcripts were what got sequenced. Deep immunoSEQ sequencing was performed on naive, central memory and regulatory T cell samples, with an average of approximately 4 million total reads per sample. Sorted cells were lysed in RLT buffer, and RNA was extracted using DNase-treated RNeasy Micro or Mini kits according to cell number. To prevent cross-contamination, every cell subset was processed on its own, while patient and healthy donor samples were processed together. The immunoSEQ multiplex PCR was used to amplify TCRB sequences from cDNA, yielding 87-bp fragments that span the CDR3 region. Amplicons were sequenced on the Illumina HiSeq platform. The authors' analysis ran thus. Synthetic template baselines were used to correct PCR bias computationally, reads within Hamming distance 2 were collapsed, and singletons that could not be merged were discarded. Reads were aligned against IMGT to assign V, D and J genes, CDR3 length and insertions or deletions at six rearrangement sites. Clonotype counts were normalized to sorted cell number within each subset before computing true diversity and Gini coefficients with the tcR R package. The overlap coefficient, calculated on TCRB nucleotide sequences, was used to measure repertoire sharing. Out-of-frame TCRB sequences from naive cells were analyzed as a proxy for the pre-selection repertoire. Sourced from immuneACCESS, this table was stored by TCRdb with only in-frame sequences that have V and J called. A share of the clones is absent; for the studies checked, an unresolved V gene accounts for under half, and the remainder has no known explanation. The DNA was the basis for D and trimming; V, J and clone size are from that table. The sample includes 600,000 to 700,000 clones, with around 12% observed a single time. The ten largest clones capture roughly 0.11% of the sample.

The chain joins TRBV19 to TRBJ2-5; the central 13 bases match TRBD2. What was sequenced was naive CD4+ T cells from blood. The cell subset or site label corresponds to: true naive CD4+ T cells. The TCR was taken from a man aged 25 to 40 with type 1 diabetes. The nucleotides are TGTGCCAGTAGTATTTGTGGGACTAGCGGGACGTACCAAGAGACCCAGTACTTC. The translation is CASSICGTSGTYQETQYF.